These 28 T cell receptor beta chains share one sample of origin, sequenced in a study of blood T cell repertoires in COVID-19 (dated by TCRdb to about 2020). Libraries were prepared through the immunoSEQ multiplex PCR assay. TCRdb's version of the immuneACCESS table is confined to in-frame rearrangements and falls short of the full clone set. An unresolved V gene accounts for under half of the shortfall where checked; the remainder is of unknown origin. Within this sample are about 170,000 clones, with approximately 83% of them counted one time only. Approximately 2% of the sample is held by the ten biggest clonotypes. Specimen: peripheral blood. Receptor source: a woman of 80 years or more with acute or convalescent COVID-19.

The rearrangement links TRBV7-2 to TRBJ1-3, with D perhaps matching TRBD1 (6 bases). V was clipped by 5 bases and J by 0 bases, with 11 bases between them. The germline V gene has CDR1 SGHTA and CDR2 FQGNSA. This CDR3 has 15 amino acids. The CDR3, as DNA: TGTGCCAGCAGCGCCACACAGGGCTCTGGAAACACCATATATTTT. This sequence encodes CASSATQGSGNTIYF. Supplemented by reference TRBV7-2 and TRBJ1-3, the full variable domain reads GAGVSQSPSNKVTEKGKDVELRCDPISGHTALYWYRQSLGQGLEFLIYFQGNSAPDKSGLPSDRFSAERTGGSVSTLTIQRTQQEDSAVYLCASSATQGSGNTIYFGEGSWLTVV.

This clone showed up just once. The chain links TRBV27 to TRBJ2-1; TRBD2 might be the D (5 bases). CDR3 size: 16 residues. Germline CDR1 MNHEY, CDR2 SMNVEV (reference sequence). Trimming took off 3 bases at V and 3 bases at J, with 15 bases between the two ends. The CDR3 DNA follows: TGTGCCAGCAGTTTGTGGAGCGGAGGCGGCTACAATGAGCAGTTCTTC. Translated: CASSLWSGGGYNEQFF.

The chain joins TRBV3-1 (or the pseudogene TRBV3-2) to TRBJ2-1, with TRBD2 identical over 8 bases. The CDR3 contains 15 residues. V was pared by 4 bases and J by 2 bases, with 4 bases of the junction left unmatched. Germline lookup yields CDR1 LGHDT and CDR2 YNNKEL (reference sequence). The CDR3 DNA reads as TGTGCCAGCAGCCCGAAGCGGGAGCCCTACAATGAGCAGTTCTTC. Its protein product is CASSPKREPYNEQFF.

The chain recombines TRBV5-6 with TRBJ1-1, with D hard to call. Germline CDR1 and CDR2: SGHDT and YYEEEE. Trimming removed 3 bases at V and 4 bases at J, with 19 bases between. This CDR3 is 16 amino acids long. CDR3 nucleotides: TGTGCCAGCAGCTCCTACGGCGGGAGGACGACCACTGAAGCTTTCTTT. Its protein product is CASSSYGGRTTTEAFF.

CDR3 region: CATSKTRAQYF. In DNA form, the CDR3 reads TGTGCCACCAGCAAAACTAGAGCGCAGTATTTT. The V call is TRBV15, the J call TRBJ2-3, with D perhaps TRBD2 (5 bases). Per the germline V gene, CDR1 is LNHNV and CDR2 is YYDKDF (reference sequence). V gave up 4 bases and J gave up 10 bases, with 9 bases separating them. The CDR3 has 11 amino acids.

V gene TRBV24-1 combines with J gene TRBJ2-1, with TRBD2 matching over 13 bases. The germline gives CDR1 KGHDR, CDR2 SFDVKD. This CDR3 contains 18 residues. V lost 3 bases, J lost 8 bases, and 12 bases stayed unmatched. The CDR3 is CATSDPTQLAGGLDEQFF. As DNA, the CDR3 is TGTGCCACCAGTGATCCCACTCAACTAGCGGGGGGGCTCGATGAGCAGTTCTTC.

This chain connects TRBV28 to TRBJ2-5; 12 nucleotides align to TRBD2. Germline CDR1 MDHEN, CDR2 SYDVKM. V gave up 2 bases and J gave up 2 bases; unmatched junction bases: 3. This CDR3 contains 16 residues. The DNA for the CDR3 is TGTGCCAGCAGTTTAACGCTAGCGGGGGGGCAAGAGACCCAGTACTTC. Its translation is CASSLTLAGGQETQYF.

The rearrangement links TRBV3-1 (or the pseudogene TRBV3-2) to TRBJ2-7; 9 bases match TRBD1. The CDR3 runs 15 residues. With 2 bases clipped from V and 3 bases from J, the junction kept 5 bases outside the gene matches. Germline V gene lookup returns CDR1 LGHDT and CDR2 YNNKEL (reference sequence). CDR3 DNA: TGTGCCAGCAGCCAATTTCCGGGACAGGGCTACGAGCAGTACTTC. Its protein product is CASSQFPGQGYEQYF.

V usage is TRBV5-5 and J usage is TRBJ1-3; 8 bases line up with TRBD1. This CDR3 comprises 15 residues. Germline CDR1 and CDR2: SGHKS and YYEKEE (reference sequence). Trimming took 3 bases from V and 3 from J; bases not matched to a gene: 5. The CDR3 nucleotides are TGTGCCAGCAGCTCTACAGGGGGTGTTGGAAACACCATATATTTT. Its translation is CASSSTGGVGNTIYF.

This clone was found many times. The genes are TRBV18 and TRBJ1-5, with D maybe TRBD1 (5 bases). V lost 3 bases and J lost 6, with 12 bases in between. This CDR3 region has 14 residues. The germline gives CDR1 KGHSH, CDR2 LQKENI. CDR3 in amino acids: CASSPAGPPQPQHF. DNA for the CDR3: TGTGCCAGCTCACCGGCGGGACCTCCTCAGCCCCAGCATTTT. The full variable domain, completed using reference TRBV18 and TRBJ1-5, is NAGVMQNPRHLVRRRGQEARLRCSPMKGHSHVYWYRQLPEEGLKFMVYLQKENIIDESGMPKERFSAEFPKEGPSILRIQQVVRGDSAAYFCASSPAGPPQPQHFGDGTRLSIL.

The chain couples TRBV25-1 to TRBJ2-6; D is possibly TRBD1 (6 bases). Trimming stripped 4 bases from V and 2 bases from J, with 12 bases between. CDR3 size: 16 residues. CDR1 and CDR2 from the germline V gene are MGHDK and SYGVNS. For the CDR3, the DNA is TGTGCCAGCAGTGCAAATACAGGGACTGGGGCCAACGTCCTGACTTTC. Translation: CASSANTGTGANVLTF.

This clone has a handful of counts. CDR3 residues: CAWNSIGGLRPTNEKLFF. In nucleotides, the CDR3 is TGTGCCTGGAACTCCATTGGGGGACTCAGGCCAACTAATGAAAAACTGTTTTTT. The chain couples TRBV30 to TRBJ1-4; tentative D call: TRBD1 (5 bases). CDR1 GTSNPN and CDR2 SVGIG come from the germline V gene (reference sequence). Trimming removed 4 bases at V and 0 bases at J, with 21 bases between. This CDR3 is 18 amino acids long.

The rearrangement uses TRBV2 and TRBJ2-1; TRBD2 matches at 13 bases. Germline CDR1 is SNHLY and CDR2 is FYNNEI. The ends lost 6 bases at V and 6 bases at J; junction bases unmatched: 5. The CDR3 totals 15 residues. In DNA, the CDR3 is TGTGCCAGCAGCCCCAGGACTAGCGGGGGCAATGAGCAGTTCTTC. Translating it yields CASSPRTSGGNEQFF.

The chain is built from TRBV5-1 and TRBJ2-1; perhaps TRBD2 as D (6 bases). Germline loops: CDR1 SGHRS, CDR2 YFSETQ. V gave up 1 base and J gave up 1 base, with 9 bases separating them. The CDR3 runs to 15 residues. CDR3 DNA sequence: TGCGCCAGCAGCTTGCCCGCGGGGTCCTACAATGAGCAGTTCTTC. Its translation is CASSLPAGSYNEQFF.

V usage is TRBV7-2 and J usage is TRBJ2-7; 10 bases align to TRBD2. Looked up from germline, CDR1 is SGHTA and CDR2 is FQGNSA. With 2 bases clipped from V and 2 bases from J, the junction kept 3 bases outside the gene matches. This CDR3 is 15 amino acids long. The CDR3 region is CASSLPLAGTYEQYF. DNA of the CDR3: TGTGCCAGCAGCTTACCACTAGCGGGGACCTACGAGCAGTACTTC.

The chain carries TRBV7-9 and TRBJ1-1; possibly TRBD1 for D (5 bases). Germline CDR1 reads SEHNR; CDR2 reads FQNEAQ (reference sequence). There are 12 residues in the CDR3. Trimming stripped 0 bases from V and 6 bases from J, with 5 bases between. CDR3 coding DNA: TGTGCCAGCAGCTTAGCGACAGCTGAAGCTTTCTTT. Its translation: CASSLATAEAFF.

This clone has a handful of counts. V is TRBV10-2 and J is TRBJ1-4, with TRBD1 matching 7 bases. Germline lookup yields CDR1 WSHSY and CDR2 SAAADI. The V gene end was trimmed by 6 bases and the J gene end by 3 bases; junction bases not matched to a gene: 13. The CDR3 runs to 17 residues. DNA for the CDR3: TGCGCCAGCAGACCCGACAGGGCAGGGAGACCTAATGAAAAACTGTTTTTT. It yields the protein CASRPDRAGRPNEKLFF.

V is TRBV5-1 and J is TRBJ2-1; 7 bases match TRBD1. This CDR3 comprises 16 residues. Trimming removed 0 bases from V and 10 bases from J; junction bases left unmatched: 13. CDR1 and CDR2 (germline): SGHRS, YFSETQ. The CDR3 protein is CASSLGDSRKRGEQFF. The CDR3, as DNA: TGCGCCAGCAGCTTGGGGGACAGCCGCAAAAGGGGGGAGCAGTTCTTC.

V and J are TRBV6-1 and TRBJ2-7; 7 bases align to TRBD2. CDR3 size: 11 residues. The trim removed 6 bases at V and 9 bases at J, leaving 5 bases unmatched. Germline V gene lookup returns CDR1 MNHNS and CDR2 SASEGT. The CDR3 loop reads CASRGEGRQYF. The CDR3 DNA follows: TGTGCCAGCAGGGGGGAGGGAAGGCAGTACTTC.

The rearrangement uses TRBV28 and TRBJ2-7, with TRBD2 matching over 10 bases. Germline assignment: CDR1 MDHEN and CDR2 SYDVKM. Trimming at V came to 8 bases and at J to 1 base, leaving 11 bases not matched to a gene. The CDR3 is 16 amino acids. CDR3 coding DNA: TGTGCCAGCCACGAGGTTGTAGCGGGGGGTTCCTACGAGCAGTACTTC. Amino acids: CASHEVVAGGSYEQYF.

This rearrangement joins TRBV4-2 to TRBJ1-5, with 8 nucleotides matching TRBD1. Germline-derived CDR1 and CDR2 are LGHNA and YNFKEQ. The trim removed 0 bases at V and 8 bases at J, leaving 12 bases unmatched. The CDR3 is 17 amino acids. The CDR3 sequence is CASSQELAGGLLKPQHF. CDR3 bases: TGTGCCAGCAGCCAAGAGTTGGCAGGGGGCCTCTTGAAGCCCCAGCATTTT.

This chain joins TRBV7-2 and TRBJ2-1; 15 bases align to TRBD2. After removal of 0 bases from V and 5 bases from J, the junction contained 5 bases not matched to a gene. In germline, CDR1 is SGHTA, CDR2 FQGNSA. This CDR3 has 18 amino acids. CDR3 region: CASSLATGTSGRNNEQFF. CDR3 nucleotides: TGTGCCAGCAGCTTAGCGACCGGGACTAGCGGGAGGAACAATGAGCAGTTCTTC.

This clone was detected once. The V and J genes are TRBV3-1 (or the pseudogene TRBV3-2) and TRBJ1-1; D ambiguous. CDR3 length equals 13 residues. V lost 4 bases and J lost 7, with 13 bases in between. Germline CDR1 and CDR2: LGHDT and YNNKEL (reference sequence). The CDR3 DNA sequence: TGTGCCAGCAGCCCCGGATGGAGCAGTGAAGCTTTCTTT. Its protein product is CASSPGWSSEAFF.

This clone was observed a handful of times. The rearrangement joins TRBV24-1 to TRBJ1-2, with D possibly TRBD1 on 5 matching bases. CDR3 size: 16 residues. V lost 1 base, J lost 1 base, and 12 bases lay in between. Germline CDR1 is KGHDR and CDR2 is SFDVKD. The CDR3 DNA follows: TGTGCCACCAGTGATTTTGGCGACAGATATAACTATGGCTACACCTTC. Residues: CATSDFGDRYNYGYTF.

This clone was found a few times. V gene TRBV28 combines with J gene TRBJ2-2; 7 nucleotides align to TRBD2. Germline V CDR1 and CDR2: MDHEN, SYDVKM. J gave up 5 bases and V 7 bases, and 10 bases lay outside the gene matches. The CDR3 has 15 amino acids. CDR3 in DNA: TGTGCCAGCATCCCCTCGGGCGGGGGTACCGGGGAGCTGTTTTTT. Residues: CASIPSGGGTGELFF.

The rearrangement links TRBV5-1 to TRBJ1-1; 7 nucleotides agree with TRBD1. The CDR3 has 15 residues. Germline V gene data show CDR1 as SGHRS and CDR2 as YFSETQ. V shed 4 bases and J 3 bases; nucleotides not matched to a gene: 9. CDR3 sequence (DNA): TGCGCCAGCAGCGATTCGCTAGGGGGCCACACTGAAGCTTTCTTT. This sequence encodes CASSDSLGGHTEAFF.

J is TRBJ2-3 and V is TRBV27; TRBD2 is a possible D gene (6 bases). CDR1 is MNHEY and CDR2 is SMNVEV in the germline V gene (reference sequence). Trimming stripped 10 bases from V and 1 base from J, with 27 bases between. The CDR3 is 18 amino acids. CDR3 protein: CATLGLAGRQLRTDTQYF. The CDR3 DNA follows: TGTGCCACCCTCGGGCTCGCGGGGCGGCAACTTCGCACAGATACGCAGTATTTT.

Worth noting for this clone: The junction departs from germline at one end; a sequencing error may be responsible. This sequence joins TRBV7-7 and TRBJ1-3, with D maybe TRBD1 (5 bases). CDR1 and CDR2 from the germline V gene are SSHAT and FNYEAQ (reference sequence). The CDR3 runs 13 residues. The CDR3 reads CASSSGSGNTIYF. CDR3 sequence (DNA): TGTGCTAGCAGCTCAGGGTCCGGAAACACCATATATTTT. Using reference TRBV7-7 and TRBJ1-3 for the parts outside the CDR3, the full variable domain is GAGVSQSPRYKVTKRGQDVTLRCDPISSHATLYWYQQALGQGPEFLTYFNYEAQPDKSGLPSDRFSAERPEGSISTLTIQRTEQRDSAMYRCASSSGSGNTIYFGEGSWLTVV.